Listed below are T cell receptor beta chains from one sample, sequenced in a study of CD8 T cells in ankylosing spondylitis. Via MiXCR, TCRdb re-called the 5' RACE reads, giving one row per CDR3 protein. This sample has about 69,000 distinct CDR3 sequences, with roughly 5.3% found just once. Specimen: blood, either unsorted or a sorted T cell fraction (not recorded which). The source is a male donor with ankylosing spondylitis or in good health (not recorded which). Each CDR3 is given with its conserved first and last residue. A D gene is named only where the DNA matches it firmly. Sizes are listed as once, few, many, or a class for an expanded clone.

clone_size j_call v_call d_call cdr3_aa cdr3_nt
many TRBJ1-1 TRBV5-6 - CASSFIGHMNTEAFF TGTGCCAGCAGCTTTATCGGACATATGAACACTGAAGCTTTCTTT
many TRBJ2-1 TRBV7-2 TRBD2 CASSPSGGSYNEQFF TGTGCCAGCAGCCCATCGGGGGGGTCCTACAATGAGCAGTTCTTC
many TRBJ2-5 TRBV2 - CASLGPIVGETQYF TGTGCCAGCCTGGGGCCCATCGTCGGGGAGACCCAGTACTTC
many TRBJ1-2 TRBV9 - CASSRVMSYGYTF TGTGCCAGCAGCCGAGTTATGAGCTATGGCTACACCTTC
many TRBJ2-1 TRBV23-1 - CASGQGIGTYNEQFF TGCGCCAGCGGTCAGGGTATTGGTACCTACAATGAGCAGTTCTTC
many TRBJ1-2 TRBV6-5 - CASSYSAATGVGGYTF TGTGCCAGCAGTTACTCCGCCGCGACCGGGGTCGGGGGCTACACCTTC
many TRBJ1-4 TRBV20-1 TRBD1 CSARNPGQGYEKLFF TGCAGTGCTAGGAATCCGGGACAGGGGTATGAAAAACTGTTTTTT
many TRBJ2-5 TRBV2 - CASTLTQETQYF TGTGCCAGCACGCTCACCCAAGAGACCCAGTACTTC
many TRBJ2-7 TRBV7-3 - CASSLNPGDSYEQYF TGTGCCAGCAGCTTAAACCCAGGGGACTCCTACGAGCAGTACTTC
many TRBJ1-5 TRBV20-1 TRBD1 CSARVPGQGDQPQHF TGCAGTGCTAGGGTGCCGGGACAGGGGGATCAGCCCCAGCATTTT
many TRBJ2-7 TRBV5-1 - CASSLRPDGYEQYF TGCGCCAGCAGCTTGCGCCCCGACGGTTACGAGCAGTACTTC
many TRBJ2-2 TRBV6-2/TRBV6-3 TRBD2 CASSYPSGGQNTGELFF TGTGCCAGCAGTTACCCGAGCGGGGGGCAGAACACCGGGGAGCTGTTTTTT
many TRBJ1-2 TRBV6-2/TRBV6-3 - CASSYPRVRGGYGYTF TGTGCCAGCAGTTACCCGAGGGTCAGGGGCGGCTATGGCTACACCTTC
many TRBJ1-2 TRBV27 - CASSPSGQFYGYTF TGTGCCAGCAGTCCATCGGGACAATTCTATGGCTACACCTTC
many TRBJ2-1 TRBV2 - CASRLDGGSYNEQFF TGTGCCAGCCGGCTGGACGGGGGCTCCTACAATGAGCAGTTCTTC
many TRBJ1-5 TRBV15 - CATSRLVIQPQHF TGTGCCACCAGCAGGCTGGTGATTCAGCCCCAGCATTTT
many TRBJ2-7 TRBV29-1 TRBD1 CSVEEVGQEDYEQYF TGCAGCGTTGAAGAGGTGGGACAGGAGGACTACGAGCAGTACTTC
many TRBJ2-7 TRBV20-1 TRBD2 CSAGGGTLNYEQYF TGCAGTGCTGGGGGGGGGACCCTTAATTACGAGCAGTACTTC
many TRBJ2-3 TRBV5-8 TRBD2 CASSFSGGTDTQYF TGTGCCAGCAGCTTTAGCGGGGGCACAGATACGCAGTATTTT
many TRBJ1-2 TRBV14 - CASSLTMNYGYTF TGTGCCAGCAGCCTAACAATGAACTATGGCTACACCTTC
many TRBJ2-5 TRBV13 TRBD1 CASSSGRGHETQYF TGTGCCAGCAGCTCGGGCAGGGGGCACGAGACCCAGTACTTC
many TRBJ2-2 TRBV5-1 - CASSLEYGELFF TGCGCCAGCAGCTTGGAGTACGGGGAGCTGTTTTTT
many TRBJ2-1 TRBV19 - CASSISSYNEQFF TGTGCCAGTAGTATTAGCTCCTACAATGAGCAGTTCTTC
many TRBJ2-1 TRBV4-1 - CASSQQAEQFF TGCGCCAGCAGCCAACAGGCTGAGCAGTTCTTC
many TRBJ1-2 TRBV10-3 - CAIRTRMGIDGYTF TGTGCCATCAGGACGAGGATGGGGATTGATGGCTACACCTTC